The sequence of this T cell receptor beta chain was determined in a study of blood T cell repertoires in COVID-19 (dated by TCRdb to between 2020 and 2021). At the level of the whole study: Samples from collaborators originated in the United States, Italy and Spain and spanned both the acute and convalescent phases of COVID-19. The prospective study material was composed of cDNA or gDNA derived from T cells, B-cell-depleted T cells, or PBMCs. Subjects who had been exposed to COVID-19, were actively infected with it, or had recovered from it provided the deeply sampled blood TCRbeta repertoires that made up the dataset. The repertoires were released in a freely available public database intended as a resource for research on the immune response to SARS-CoV-2. Samples were obtained from the ongoing ImmuneRACE study (first 160 participants) and from over 1,000 subjects provided by 6 global collaborators. The sample metadata nearly always contained a de-identified subject ID, COVID-19 status, age in years and sex. Where available, HLA class I and class II types were taken from metadata supplied by the sample provider and were not determined by assay-based typing.

One collaborating source in Seattle enrolled patients while the patients were actively infected and followed the patients over time throughout the course of disease. Collaborating institutions collected whole blood in K2EDTA tubes following their own protocols. For TCRbeta analysis, collaborators shipped samples in one of three forms: frozen whole blood, isolated PBMCs, or DNA extracted from either of those sample types. Overall study outcomes, separate from this receptor: Clinical and demographic metadata were provided uncurated, with the amount varying by source and participant.

V drops 4 bases and J drops 4 bases, leaving 14 bases in between. The germline V gene sets CDR1 to MNHEY and CDR2 to SVGAGI. Spanning cysteine to phenylalanine, the CDR3 consists of 15 amino acids. Of all the DNA, just the CDR3 is kept, 45 bases in frame from base 1. Note on this clone: The target of this receptor is not known. Base quality data are lacking; no much larger clone is found one base away.

TCRbeta CDR3 regions were amplified from genomic DNA using the immunoSEQ Assay, a bias-controlled multiplex PCR. From the authors' description of their analysis: The number of nucleated cells in each sample was estimated from the amplification of reference gene primers within the assay. Sequence reads were collapsed and filtered to measure the absolute abundance of every unique TCRbeta CDR3 rearrangement. For each sample, productive Simpson clonality was calculated as the square root of Simpson's diversity index over productive rearrangements. What TCRdb holds here is the immuneACCESS table cut down to in-frame rearrangements. Part of the clones is not present; checked against another copy, under half of the missing clones reflect an unresolved V gene, and the others are unexplained. V, J and clone size were drawn from that table, and D and trimming were deduced from the DNA. A total of approximately 250,000 clones appear in this sample, around 86% of them only once. Together, the top ten hold roughly 4.9% of the sample.

Recombination connected TRBV6-5 to TRBJ2-1; the D gene is possibly TRBD1, with 6 bases matching. The sample comprised peripheral blood. The TCR sequence derives from a woman aged 55-69 years with COVID-19, enrolled during active disease. The CDR3: CASSSRRDKYNEQFF. In nucleotides, the sequence is TGTGCCAGCAGTTCACGACGGGACAAGTACAATGAGCAGTTCTTC.